What follows describes a single T cell receptor beta chain. This clone was recorded a few times. This receptor's antigen is unknown. Base qualities are not at hand, and no much larger clone is one base apart. This sample stems from a study of blood T cell repertoires in COVID-19 (dated by TCRdb to 2020 to 2021). For context, the study as a whole: Collaborator samples came from the United States, Italy and Spain and covered acute and convalescent phases of COVID-19. The prospective study material was composed of cDNA or gDNA derived from T cells, B-cell-depleted T cells, or PBMCs. The repertoires were released in a freely available public database meant as a resource for research on the immune response to SARS-CoV-2. The dataset comprised deeply sampled blood TCRbeta repertoires from subjects exposed to, actively infected with, or recovered from COVID-19. The samples were drawn from the first 160 participants of the ongoing ImmuneRACE study and from more than 1,000 subjects provided by 6 global collaborators. HLA class I and class II types, where available, came from metadata supplied by the sample provider rather than from assay-based typing. Sample metadata almost always included a de-identified subject ID, COVID-19 status, age in years and sex. What the authors observed across the whole study: Clinical and demographic metadata were provided uncurated, with the amount varying by source and participant.

Another Seattle source contributed samples from volunteer blood donors who had recovered from COVID-19. Each collaborating institution followed its own protocols to collect whole blood in K2EDTA tubes. For TCRbeta analysis, collaborator samples were shipped as frozen whole blood, as isolated PBMCs, or as DNA extracted from either sample type. TCRbeta CDR3 regions were amplified from genomic DNA using the immunoSEQ Assay, a bias-controlled multiplex PCR. The published analysis was carried out like this. Within the assay, amplification of reference gene primers was used to estimate how many nucleated cells each sample contained. To quantify the absolute abundance of each unique TCRbeta CDR3 rearrangement, sequence reads were collapsed and filtered. Productive Simpson clonality was computed per sample as the square root of Simpson's diversity index over productive rearrangements. Here the immuneACCESS table is served through TCRdb, limited to in-frame sequences with V and J called. Missing clones are a known gap in these copies; in checked studies unresolved V genes cover under half, and the rest lacks a known reason. The V and J calls and clone size were taken over from that table, and D and trimming were inferred from the DNA. A total of roughly 130,000 clones appear in this sample, 84% of them only once. The top ten hold 12% of the sample.

Germline trimming: 0 bases from V, 4 bases from J; junction bases outside gene matches: 7. CDR3 length: 16 amino acids, cysteine to phenylalanine. This entry keeps only the CDR3 DNA: 48 bases, framed from base 1. CDR1 and CDR2 were assigned from the germline V gene (reference sequence) as LNHNV and YYDKDF. The sequenced material came from peripheral blood. The sequence derives from a young woman who had recovered from COVID-19. The V and J genes are TRBV15 and TRBJ2-3, and 7 junction bases match TRBD1. This receptor has the CDR3 CATSRENRGGADTQYF. The DNA sequence reads TGTGCCACCAGCAGAGAGAACAGGGGTGGGGCAGATACGCAGTATTTT.